This TCR beta chain was sequenced for a study of radiation and T cells in renal cell carcinoma. Repertoires were generated with immunoSEQ multiplex PCR, while TCRdb's copy carries only in-frame clones and drops some. The sample records 130,000 to 150,000 clones, about 87% being singletons. The time point is: baseline pretreatment blood. Treatment of the sample: 15 Gy SBRT to primary tumor, nephrectomy 4 weeks later. The patient's renal cell carcinoma had clear cell pathology. Trimming shortened V by 3 bases and J by 7 bases, and 7 bases separated the two germline ends. This CDR3 spans 12 amino acids. Germline V lookup: CDR1 SGHTA, CDR2 FQGNSA.

The sequence was obtained from a woman between 65 and 79 years old with renal cell carcinoma. The sample here was blood, taken from a patient whose treatment included radiotherapy and nephrectomy. The rearrangement joins TRBV7-2 to TRBJ2-1; D is ambiguous. CDR3 in DNA: TGTGCCAGCAGCTTGGTAGTGAATGAGCAGTTCTTC. Its translation is CASSLVVNEQFF.